One sample yielded the 32 T cell receptor beta chains listed below, sequenced in a study of T cell changes during pregnancy in multiple sclerosis. Using immunoSEQ multiplex PCR, the repertoire was profiled, and TCRdb retains in-frame clones only, with some absent. The table includes tens of thousands of clones, 90% to 95% detected once. The sample here was peripheral blood, taken before pregnancy. These receptor sequences come from a female donor with multiple sclerosis, enrolled in a pregnancy study.

This sequence joins TRBV6-1 and TRBJ1-5; D is ambiguous. Trimming removed 3 bases from V and 7 bases from J, with 7 bases in between. From germline, CDR1 is MNHNS and CDR2 SASEGT. The CDR3 has 12 amino acids. The CDR3 coding sequence is TGTGCCAGCAGTGATTGGCACCAGCCCCAGCATTTT. Its translation: CASSDWHQPQHF.

The chain carries TRBV5-1 and TRBJ2-1; D remains unclear. V lost 5 bases, J lost 5 bases, and 17 bases lay in between. Germline V gene lookup returns CDR1 SGHRS and CDR2 YFSETQ. The CDR3 runs to 15 residues. The DNA of the CDR3 is TGCGCCAGCAGTCTGGAAGCGACGTCGCACAATGAGCAGTTCTTC. Translation: CASSLEATSHNEQFF.

This clone is a singleton in its sample. V is TRBV9 and J is TRBJ2-5, with 11 bases fitting TRBD1. V lost 3 bases and J lost 2; bases outside the gene matches: 6. CDR1 and CDR2 (germline): SGDLS, YYNGEE. The CDR3 has 16 residues. The chain's CDR3 is CASSERGTGGQETQYF. CDR3 bases: TGTGCCAGCAGCGAGAGGGGGACAGGGGGACAAGAGACCCAGTACTTC.

The gene calls are TRBV7-2 and TRBJ1-5; D is ambiguous. V lost 1 base, J lost 7 bases, and 11 bases lay in between. Germline CDR1 is SGHTA and CDR2 is FQGNSA. This CDR3 is built from 14 residues. The CDR3 DNA reads as TGTGCCAGCAGCTTAGATCAGGCCTACCAGCCCCAGCATTTT. It specifies CASSLDQAYQPQHF.

The chain has TRBV6-5 and TRBJ1-1; D is possibly TRBD1 (6 bases). The V end lost 0 bases, the J end lost 1 base, and 12 bases lay between the germline ends. This CDR3 spans 16 amino acids. The germline gives CDR1 MNHEY, CDR2 SVGAGI. The CDR3 DNA reads as TGTGCCAGCAGTTACTCACCAGGGGTGAGGAACACTGAAGCTTTCTTT. Protein sequence: CASSYSPGVRNTEAFF.

The J gene is TRBJ1-5, the V gene TRBV28; D is unresolved. The length of the CDR3 is 13 residues. CDR1 MDHEN and CDR2 SYDVKM come from the germline V gene. V was trimmed by 1 base and J by 7 bases, leaving 8 bases between them. The CDR3 DNA reads as TGTGCCAGCAGTTTATTGCGCGGACAGCCCCAGCATTTT. The encoded protein is CASSLLRGQPQHF.

V is TRBV19 and J is TRBJ1-3; D remains ambiguous. Germline lookup yields CDR1 LNHDA and CDR2 SQIVND (reference sequence). The CDR3 spans 16 residues. Between the trimmed V and J ends, which lost 5 bases and 0 bases, there was a span of 14 bases. CDR3 bases: TGTGCCAGTAGTTTACGAACGGAGAGCTCTGGAAACACCATATATTTT. It specifies CASSLRTESSGNTIYF.

The gene calls are TRBV5-4 and TRBJ2-1; 10 bases line up with TRBD2. Germline-derived CDR1 and CDR2 are SGHNT and YYREEE (reference sequence). V shed 0 bases, J shed 0 bases, and the junction held 3 bases outside the gene matches. This CDR3 is built from 17 residues. CDR3 bases: TGTGCCAGCAGCTTGGCTAGCGGGAGTATCTCCTACAATGAGCAGTTCTTC. Protein product: CASSLASGSISYNEQFF.

The CDR3 loop reads CASSLARGPDTQYF. CDR3 sequence (DNA): TGTGCCAGCAGCTTAGCCAGAGGGCCAGATACGCAGTATTTT. V and J are TRBV11-1 and TRBJ2-3, with D perhaps matching TRBD2 (5 bases). V lost 0 bases, J lost 4 bases, and 8 bases lay in between. Germline CDR1 SGHAT, CDR2 FQDESV (reference sequence). CDR3 length: 14 residues.

The table lists this clone with a few counts. The V gene is TRBV5-6, the J gene TRBJ1-2; TRBD1 is a possible D gene (6 bases). Trimming cost V 1 base and J 8 bases, with 15 bases left between them. CDR1 is SGHDT and CDR2 is YYEEEE in the germline V gene. The CDR3 covers 14 residues. This chain's CDR3 is CASSLSSGAGGYTF. The CDR3 DNA is TGTGCCAGCAGCTTGTCGTCAGGGGCCGGAGGCTACACCTTC.

The gene calls are TRBV18 and TRBJ2-5, with 7 nucleotides matching TRBD1. The CDR3 length is 17 residues. The ends lost 4 bases at V and 0 bases at J; junction bases unmatched: 11. Germline V lookup: CDR1 KGHSH, CDR2 LQKENI. This chain's CDR3 is CASSQLRDRRYQETQYF. CDR3 sequence (DNA): TGTGCCAGCTCACAACTCCGGGACAGAAGGTACCAAGAGACCCAGTACTTC.

This rearrangement joins TRBV5-5 to TRBJ2-1; 8 nucleotides align to TRBD2. This CDR3 has 13 amino acids. Trimming took 0 bases from V and 8 from J; bases not matched to a gene: 1. Germline V lookup: CDR1 SGHKS, CDR2 YYEKEE (reference sequence). The CDR3 DNA reads TGTGCCAGCAGCTTGGGACTAGCGTATGAGCAGTTCTTC. This codes for CASSLGLAYEQFF.

J is TRBJ2-7 and V is TRBV7-9, with TRBD2 matching 10 bases. In germline, CDR1 is SEHNR, CDR2 FQNEAQ (reference sequence). Trimming cost V 10 bases and J 5 bases; bases outside gene matches: 11. The CDR3 sequence is 14 residues long. The CDR3 DNA reads TGTGCCATCCGGGCTAGCGGGAGTTGGGACGAGCAGTACTTC. It encodes CAIRASGSWDEQYF.

The sample holds one count of this clone. The chain links TRBV30 to TRBJ2-5; TRBD2 is a possible D gene (6 bases). The CDR3 has 11 amino acids. The germline gives CDR1 GTSNPN, CDR2 SVGIG (reference sequence). Trimming shortened V by 2 bases and J by 5 bases, and 6 bases separated the two germline ends. CDR3 amino acids: CAWSRGETQYF. The CDR3 nucleotides are TGTGCCTGGAGTCGGGGGGAGACCCAGTACTTC.

Here the CDR3 reads CASSPGQGLNEKLFF. The CDR3 coding sequence is TGTGCCAGCAGCCCTGGACAGGGCCTCAATGAAAAACTGTTTTTT. V and J are TRBV11-2 and TRBJ1-4; TRBD1 aligns across 8 bases. The CDR3 is 15 residues long. Trimming at V came to 5 bases and at J to 5 bases, leaving 7 bases not matched to a gene. Per germline, CDR1 SGHAT and CDR2 FQNNGV.

The chain combines TRBV4-2 with TRBJ1-4; D remains unclear. The CDR3 consists of 17 residues. The germline V and J ends were trimmed by 0 bases and 2 bases, with 13 bases remaining between them. Per the germline V gene, CDR1 is LGHNA and CDR2 is YNFKEQ. The CDR3 loop reads CASSQDGGLETNEKLFF. CDR3 DNA sequence: TGTGCCAGCAGCCAAGACGGAGGGCTCGAGACTAATGAAAAACTGTTTTTT.

This chain connects TRBV2 to TRBJ1-4, with D possibly TRBD1 on 6 matching bases. CDR3 length: 15 amino acids. V was shortened by 7 bases and J by 2 bases, with 14 bases between the two germline ends. Germline V lookup: CDR1 SNHLY, CDR2 FYNNEI. CDR3 in DNA: TGTGCCAGCACTCTCGCAGGGGTTACTAATGAAAAACTGTTTTTT. Protein: CASTLAGVTNEKLFF.

The J gene is TRBJ1-4, the V gene TRBV18; D is uncertain. The CDR3 sequence is 13 residues long. Germline loops: CDR1 KGHSH, CDR2 LQKENI. Deletions cut 1 base from V and 13 bases from J, with 13 bases between. Here the CDR3 reads CASSPRSFRGLFF. CDR3 nucleotides: TGTGCCAGCTCACCACGAAGTTTCAGAGGACTGTTTTTT.

The chain recombines TRBV19 with TRBJ2-1; 7 bases match TRBD2. CDR3 length: 13 residues. Trimming took 8 bases from V and 2 from J; bases not matched to a gene: 3. Germline-derived CDR1 and CDR2 are LNHDA and SQIVND (reference sequence). The CDR3 reads CASRLAAYNEQFF. The CDR3 DNA reads as TGTGCCAGTCGGCTAGCGGCCTACAATGAGCAGTTCTTC.

The J gene is TRBJ1-1, the V gene TRBV30; perhaps TRBD1 as D (6 bases). Trimming pared 5 bases from V and 7 bases from J, leaving 20 bases between. Germline V CDR1 and CDR2: GTSNPN, SVGIG (reference sequence). The CDR3 is 14 residues long. CDR3 in amino acids: CAWVKGTLKNEAFF. As DNA, the CDR3 is TGTGCCTGGGTGAAGGGGACACTGAAGAATGAAGCTTTCTTT.

This chain links TRBV7-9 with TRBJ2-3; D is possibly TRBD2 (5 bases). CDR1 is SEHNR, CDR2 FQNEAQ, per germline (reference sequence). The CDR3 has 15 residues. V lost 8 bases and J 2 bases, leaving 17 bases between the germline ends. Written as DNA, the CDR3 is TGTGCCAGCCCCCCCCGGGGATTCCCCACAGATACGCAGTATTTT. Protein product: CASPPRGFPTDTQYF.

This clone appeared once. The chain combines TRBV5-1 with TRBJ1-1, with 8 bases that match TRBD1. This CDR3 comprises 15 residues. V shed 2 bases and J 1 base; nucleotides not matched to a gene: 4. The germline V gene has CDR1 SGHRS and CDR2 YFSETQ. The CDR3 here is CASSLRTGKNTEAFF. CDR3 nucleotides: TGCGCCAGCAGCTTAAGGACAGGGAAGAACACTGAAGCTTTCTTT.

The V gene is TRBV5-1, the J gene TRBJ2-5; 11 nucleotides line up with TRBD1. The V gene end was trimmed by 4 bases and the J gene end by 3 bases; junction bases not matched to a gene: 2. Germline V gene data show CDR1 as SGHRS and CDR2 as YFSETQ. The CDR3 runs to 14 residues. In DNA, the CDR3 is TGCGCCAGCAGCCCGGGACAGGGGGAAGAGACCCAGTACTTC. Its translation: CASSPGQGEETQYF.

The chain carries TRBV7-9 and TRBJ2-3; weak D call: TRBD1 (6 bases). This CDR3 has 14 amino acids. V lost 4 bases and J 4 bases, leaving 12 bases between the germline ends. From germline, CDR1 is SEHNR and CDR2 FQNEAQ (reference sequence). CDR3 amino acids: CASSCIGTPDTQYF. The DNA for the CDR3 is TGTGCCAGCAGCTGTATTGGGACACCAGATACGCAGTATTTT.

The V call is TRBV10-3, the J call TRBJ2-1; TRBD2 matches 9 bases. Germline V CDR1 and CDR2: ENHRY, SYGVKD. The V segment lost 8 bases and the J segment 8 bases; nucleotides outside the gene matches: 10. This CDR3 spans 14 amino acids. CDR3 sequence: CAISGGTSQDEQFF. In DNA form, the CDR3 reads TGTGCCATCTCGGGGGGGACTAGCCAGGATGAGCAGTTCTTC.

The V and J genes are TRBV5-1 and TRBJ2-1; D possibly corresponds to TRBD1 (6 bases). Germline assignment: CDR1 SGHRS and CDR2 YFSETQ. CDR3 length: 15 amino acids. Trimming stripped 4 bases from V and 0 bases from J, with 11 bases between. As DNA, the CDR3 is TGCGCCAGCAGCCCCGGACAGAGCTCCTACAATGAGCAGTTCTTC. Protein sequence: CASSPGQSSYNEQFF.

The rearrangement joins TRBV28 to TRBJ1-1, with TRBD1 identical over 8 bases. Germline lookup yields CDR1 MDHEN and CDR2 SYDVKM. CDR3 length: 13 residues. V lost 6 bases, J lost 3 bases, and 3 bases stayed unmatched. CDR3 coding DNA: TGTGCCAGCAGACTGACAGGGGACACTGAAGCTTTCTTT. This encodes CASRLTGDTEAFF. The full variable domain, with the rest looked up from reference TRBV28 and TRBJ1-1, is DVKVTQSSRYLVKRTGEKVFLECVQDMDHENMFWYRQDPGLGLRLIYFSYDVKMKEKGDIPEGYSVSREKKERFSLILESASTNQTSMYLCASRLTGDTEAFFGQGTRLTVV.

The genes are TRBV19 and TRBJ1-1; 7 positions match TRBD1. V was pared by 0 bases and J by 1 base, with 8 bases of the junction left unmatched. The CDR3 consists of 17 residues. Germline V gene sequence: CDR1 LNHDA, CDR2 SQIVND (reference sequence). CDR3 sequence: CASSIDYSYRGNTEAFF. The CDR3 DNA sequence: TGTGCCAGTAGTATAGATTATTCCTACAGGGGGAACACTGAAGCTTTCTTT.

The J gene is TRBJ2-7, the V gene TRBV4-1, with D possibly being TRBD1 (6 bases). Looked up from germline, CDR1 is MGHRA and CDR2 is YSYEKL. The CDR3 consists of 15 residues. V gave up 2 bases and J gave up 3 bases, with 14 bases separating them. The CDR3, as DNA: TGCGCCAGCAGCCAACGCGCAGGGGCCGTCTACGAGCAGTACTTC. Its translation is CASSQRAGAVYEQYF.

The chain carries TRBV11-2 and TRBJ2-7; 10 bases align to TRBD2. The CDR3 spans 16 residues. Looked up from germline, CDR1 is SGHAT and CDR2 is FQNNGV. Germline trimming cut 5 bases from V and 2 bases from J; bases unmatched to any gene: 9. The CDR3 region has the DNA TGTGCCAGCAGCCTTCAGCGGGAGGGCCTAACCTACGAGCAGTACTTC. Translated: CASSLQREGLTYEQYF.

The chain couples TRBV2 to TRBJ2-3; no reliable D call. CDR3 length equals 15 residues. V was trimmed by 2 bases and J by 4 bases, leaving 13 bases between them. CDR1 and CDR2 from the germline V gene are SNHLY and FYNNEI. The CDR3 spells CASSEMLVGADTQYF. For the CDR3, the DNA is TGTGCCAGCAGTGAAATGCTAGTTGGCGCAGATACGCAGTATTTT.

The chain has TRBV5-5 and TRBJ2-7; D gene ambiguous. From germline, CDR1 is SGHKS and CDR2 YYEKEE (reference sequence). The CDR3 has 15 amino acids. The V and J ends lost 1 base and 2 bases respectively, with 13 bases between them. Here the CDR3 reads CASSLRSKSPYEQYF. The CDR3, as DNA: TGTGCCAGCAGCTTGCGGTCTAAATCCCCCTACGAGCAGTACTTC.